This T cell receptor (beta chain) was sequenced for a study of cytomegalovirus exposure and HLA in healthy donors. This clone was recorded a few times. What it binds is unknown. In the PCR, 60 Vbeta and 13 Jbeta primers were used. Only in-frame clones appear in the TCRdb table, and some are missing; sequencing was by immunoSEQ multiplex PCR. The table lists some 120,000 clones, roughly 79% of them singletons, with around 2.9% in the top ten. Broader study findings: Some V segments, TRBV6-2 and TRBV6-3 among them, were indistinguishable and were therefore excluded. Across donors, sequencing depth was assumed by presence/absence analyses to be roughly uniform. As a later analysis revealed, most CMV-associated TCR beta chains appeared HLA-restricted.

The CDR3 is made up of 13 amino acids. V was shortened by 4 bases and J by 2 bases, with 9 bases between the two germline ends. The V gene's germline CDR1 is GTSNPN and CDR2 SVGIG (reference sequence). This receptor was taken from a man aged 25 to 45 in good health and CMV-seronegative. Material for sequencing was PBMCs. This chain links TRBV30 with TRBJ1-3; no firm D call. As DNA, the CDR3 is TGTGCCTGGACTGGAGGCACTGGAAACACCATATATTTT. Residues: CAWTGGTGNTIYF.